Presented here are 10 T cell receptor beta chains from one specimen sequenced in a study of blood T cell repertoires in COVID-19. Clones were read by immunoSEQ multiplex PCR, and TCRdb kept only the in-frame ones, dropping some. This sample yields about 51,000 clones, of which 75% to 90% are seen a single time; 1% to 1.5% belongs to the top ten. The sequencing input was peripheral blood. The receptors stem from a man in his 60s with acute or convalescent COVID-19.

CDR3: CASEYNEQFF. CDR3 nucleotide sequence: TGTGCCAGCGAGTACAATGAGCAGTTCTTC. The chain couples TRBV9 to TRBJ2-1; unclear D gene. This CDR3 has 10 amino acids. The V gene's germline CDR1 is SGDLS and CDR2 YYNGEE. Trimming removed 7 bases at V and 4 bases at J, with 3 bases between.

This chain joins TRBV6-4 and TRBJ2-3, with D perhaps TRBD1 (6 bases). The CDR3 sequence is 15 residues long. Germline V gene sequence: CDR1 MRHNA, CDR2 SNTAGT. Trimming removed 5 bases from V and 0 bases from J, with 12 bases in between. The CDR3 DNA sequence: TGTGCCAGCAGTACCGGGACACTTAGCACAGATACGCAGTATTTT. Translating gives CASSTGTLSTDTQYF.

DNA of the CDR3: TGCGCCAGCAGCTTGGAAGCGATGAACACTGAAGCTTTCTTT. It translates to CASSLEAMNTEAFF. J is TRBJ1-1 and V is TRBV5-1; D unclear. Per germline, CDR1 SGHRS and CDR2 YFSETQ. V shed 0 bases and J shed 0 bases, with 6 bases lying between them. The CDR3 has 14 amino acids.

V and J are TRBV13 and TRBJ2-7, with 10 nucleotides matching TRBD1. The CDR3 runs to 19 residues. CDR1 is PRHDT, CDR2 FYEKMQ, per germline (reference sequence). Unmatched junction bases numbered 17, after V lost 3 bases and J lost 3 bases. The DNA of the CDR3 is TGTGCCAGCAGCTTTAAATTGAGTGGATCCGGGACAGGGGACTACGAGCAGTACTTC. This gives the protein CASSFKLSGSGTGDYEQYF. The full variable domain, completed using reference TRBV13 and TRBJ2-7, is AAGVIQSPRHLIKEKRETATLKCYPIPRHDTVYWYQQGPGQDPQFLISFYEKMQSDKGSIPDRFSAQQFSDYHSELNMSSLELGDSALYFCASSFKLSGSGTGDYEQYFGPGTRLTVT.

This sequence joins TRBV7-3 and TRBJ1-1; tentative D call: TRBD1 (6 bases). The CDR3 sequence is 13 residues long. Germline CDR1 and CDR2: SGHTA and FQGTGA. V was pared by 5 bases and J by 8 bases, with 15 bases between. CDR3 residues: CASSDQLGAEAFF. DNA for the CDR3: TGTGCCAGCAGCGACCAGCTGGGGGCCGAAGCTTTCTTT.

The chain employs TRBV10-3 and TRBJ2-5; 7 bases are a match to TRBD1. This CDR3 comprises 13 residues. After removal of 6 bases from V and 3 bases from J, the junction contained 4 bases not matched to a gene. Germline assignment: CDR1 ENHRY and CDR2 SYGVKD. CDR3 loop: CAIRDRWEETQYF. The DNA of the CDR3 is TGTGCCATCAGGGACAGGTGGGAAGAGACCCAGTACTTC.

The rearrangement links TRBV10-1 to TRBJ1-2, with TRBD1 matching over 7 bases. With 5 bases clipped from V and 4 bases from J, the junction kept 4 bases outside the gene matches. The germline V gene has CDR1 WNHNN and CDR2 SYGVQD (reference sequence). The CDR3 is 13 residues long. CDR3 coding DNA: TGCGCCAGCAGTCCCGGGACAGTCTATGGCTACACCTTC. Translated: CASSPGTVYGYTF.

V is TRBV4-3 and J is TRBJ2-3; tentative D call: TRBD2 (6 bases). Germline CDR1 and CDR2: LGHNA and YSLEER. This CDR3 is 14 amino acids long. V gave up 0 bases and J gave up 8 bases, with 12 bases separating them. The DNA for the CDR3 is TGCGCCAGCAGCCAAGAGGGCACAGCGGGTACGCAGTATTTT. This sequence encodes CASSQEGTAGTQYF.

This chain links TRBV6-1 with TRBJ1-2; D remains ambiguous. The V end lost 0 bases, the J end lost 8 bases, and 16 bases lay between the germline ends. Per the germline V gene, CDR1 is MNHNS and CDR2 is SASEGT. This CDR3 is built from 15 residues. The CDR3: CASSEAPSGMFGYTF. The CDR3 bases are TGTGCCAGCAGTGAAGCGCCGTCAGGAATGTTCGGCTACACCTTC.

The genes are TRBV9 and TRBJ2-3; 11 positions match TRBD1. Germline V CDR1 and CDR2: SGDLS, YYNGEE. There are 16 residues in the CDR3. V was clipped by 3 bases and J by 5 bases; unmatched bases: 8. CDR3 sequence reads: CASSARGQGVRDTQYF. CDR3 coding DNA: TGTGCCAGCAGCGCCCGGGGACAGGGGGTGAGAGATACGCAGTATTTT. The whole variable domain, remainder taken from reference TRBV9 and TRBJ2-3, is DSGVTQTPKHLITATGQRVTLRCSPRSGDLSVYWYQQSLDQGLQFLIQYYNGEERAKGNILERFSAQQFPDLHSELNLSSLELGDSALYFCASSARGQGVRDTQYFGPGTRLTVL.